This T cell receptor beta chain was captured by sequencing in a study of T cell repertoires in cytomegalovirus infection (dated by TCRdb to about 2019). Study-wide context: Donor HLA type was relevant to the analysis, because carriage of CMV infection together with the matching HLA type was indicated by public TCR beta signatures. The research as a whole found: The ex vivo response was dominated by HLA-C-restricted CMV-specific TCR beta clonotypes, which also provided the single most frequent clonotype in two of eight donors. Cumulative frequency of public TCR beta family members discriminated carriers of CMV infection plus the relevant HLA type in this cohort and an independent 352-donor cohort.

The CDR3 sequence holds 14 residues, the cysteine and phenylalanine included. Only the CDR3 part of the read is kept: 42 bases, read in frame from the first base. Trimming costs V 7 bases and J 5 bases, and their ends lie 18 bases apart. The sequencing machine was an Illumina HiSeq 1500. TCRdb reran the public reads through fastp at Q25 and MiXCR, keeping productive beta chains. For every CDR3 protein sequence, its rows merge into one entry that carries the most common genes and DNA. This sample has 480,000 or so distinct CDR3 sequences in its table, and about 11% of those were observed once. Of the sample, approximately 10% is held by the ten largest clones. This clonotype was counted ten times or more. The antigen it binds to is not known. Base qualities are not recorded, but no much larger clone differs from it by a single base.

This chain joins TRBV12-3 or TRBV12-4 to TRBJ2-7, with the identity of the D gene unclear. Sample: PBMCs. The clonotype comes from a human donor in good health (CMV status not recorded). Some clones in this sample may be carry-over from other donors' samples. The CDR3 region: CASIPDLTNHEQYF. The nucleotide sequence is given as TGTGCCAGCATTCCGGACCTCACCAACCACGAGCAGTACTTC.